One T cell receptor (beta chain) is described in this entry. V was cut by 0 bases and J by 6 bases, with 12 bases left in between. Germline V gene data show CDR1 as SGHRS and CDR2 as YFSETQ. The CDR3 extends over 14 amino acids. TCRdb's table, derived via immunoSEQ multiplex PCR, lists solely in-frame clones and lacks some. The sample holds approximately 390,000 clones, roughly 88% seen once. This entry is derived from a study of blood T cell repertoires in COVID-19. Background on the study: Donors in the United States, Italy and Spain gave samples during acute or convalescent COVID-19.

This clonotype was obtained from a woman in her forties with acute COVID-19. The specimen was PBMCs or T cells enriched from blood (not recorded which). The chain recombines TRBV5-1 with TRBJ1-2; D is ambiguous. Here the CDR3 DNA reads TGCGCCAGCAGCTTGGGCGCCAGGTGGGATGGCTACACCTTC. Translation gives CASSLGARWDGYTF.